Listed below are T cell receptor beta chains from one sample, sequenced in a study of cytomegalovirus exposure and HLA in healthy donors. Method: immunoSEQ multiplex PCR; TCRdb's copy keeps in-frame clones and lacks some. The listing contains tens of thousands of clones. Specimen: PBMCs. These receptors all come from a human donor in good health. CDR3s include the opening cysteine and the closing phenylalanine or tryptophan. The D gene is left open where the match is weak.

J	D	V	DNA	CDR3
TRBJ2-3	TRBD1	TRBV18	TGTGCCAGCTCACCAGGGACAGGGGCCGCAGATACGCAGTATTTT	CASSPGTGAADTQYF
TRBJ1-1	TRBD1	TRBV7-2	TGTGCCAGCAGCTTAGGACAGGGGAGGACTGAAGCTTTCTTT	CASSLGQGRTEAFF
TRBJ1-2	TRBD1	TRBV5-6	TGTGCCAGCAGCTTGGGGGTACCGGGACAGAGCTTTTATGGCTACACCTTC	CASSLGVPGQSFYGYTF
TRBJ1-1	.	TRBV5-1	TGCGCCAGCAGCTTCCAGAGGGCGGGTGAAGCTTTCTTT	CASSFQRAGEAFF
TRBJ2-5	TRBD2	TRBV5-4	TGTGCCAGCAGCTTGCGAGCGGGGGGGGAGACCCAGTACTTC	CASSLRAGGETQYF
TRBJ2-7	TRBD1	TRBV6-1	TGTGCCAGCAGTGATGGACAGGACGACCAGTACTTC	CASSDGQDDQYF
TRBJ1-1	TRBD1	TRBV28	TGTGCCAGCAGCACCTCGACAGGGGGCACTGAAGCTTTCTTT	CASSTSTGGTEAFF
TRBJ2-7	TRBD1	TRBV11-1	TGTGCCAGCAGCTTAAGGACAGGGGAATCCTACGAGCAGTACTTC	CASSLRTGESYEQYF
TRBJ1-2	TRBD1	TRBV5-6	TGTGCCAGCAGCTTCGACAGGGGCTATGGCTACACCTTC	CASSFDRGYGYTF
TRBJ1-6	.	TRBV6-5	TGTGCCAGCAGTTACTCCGGACAGTCCTATAATTCACCCCTCCACTTT	CASSYSGQSYNSPLHF
TRBJ2-2	.	TRBV4-1	TGCGCCAGCAGCCAAACTTCTGGCACCGGGGAGCTGTTTTTT	CASSQTSGTGELFF
TRBJ2-5	TRBD2	TRBV7-7	TGTGCTAGCAGCCGAATTAGCGGGGGGGCAGGGGAGACCCAGTACTTC	CASSRISGGAGETQYF
TRBJ2-2	.	TRBV6-5	TGTGCCAGCGGGGCAGGGGCATCCGGGGAGCTGTTTTTT	CASGAGASGELFF
TRBJ1-1	.	TRBV12-2	TGTGCAAGTCGCCTCGGGGGTGTTGGTACTGAAGCTTTCTTT	CASRLGGVGTEAFF
TRBJ1-6	.	TRBV29-1	TGCAGCGTGGGGGAGGGCTCACCCCTCCACTTT	CSVGEGSPLHF
TRBJ1-1	.	TRBV28	TGTGCCAGCAGTTTTCCCGGAGGGAACACTGAAGCTTTCTTT	CASSFPGGNTEAFF
TRBJ1-5	.	TRBV2	TGTGCCAGCAGTGAAAGAGGACAGCCCAATCAGCCCCAGCATTTT	CASSERGQPNQPQHF
TRBJ2-5	TRBD2	TRBV19	TGTGCCAGTACTCCCGGGAGGGGGGGCCAAGAGACCCAGTACTTC	CASTPGRGGQETQYF
TRBJ2-7	TRBD1	TRBV29-1	TGCAGCGTTGCGAGGACAGGGGTTGCCTACGAGCAGTACTTC	CSVARTGVAYEQYF
TRBJ1-6	.	TRBV4-1	TGCGCCAGCAGGCCCGAAAGGGGTTACTCACCCCTCCACTTT	CASRPERGYSPLHF
TRBJ1-2	.	TRBV18	TGTGCCAGCTCACCGGGGGACTTAGCTAACTATGGCTACACCTTC	CASSPGDLANYGYTF
TRBJ1-3	.	TRBV7-2	TGTGCCAGCAGCTTGGGCCAGACCTCTGGAAACACCATATATTTT	CASSLGQTSGNTIYF
TRBJ2-5	.	TRBV9	TGTGCCAGCAGCGTATCCGGAAAGGGGAAGGAGACCCAGTACTTC	CASSVSGKGKETQYF
TRBJ2-7	.	TRBV28	TGTGCCAGCTCCTCGTCCCACGAGCAGTACTTC	CASSSSHEQYF
TRBJ2-7	TRBD1	TRBV4-2	TGTGCCAGCAGCCAAGATCTGGACAGGGGGTACGAGCAGTACTTC	CASSQDLDRGYEQYF
TRBJ1-6	TRBD1	TRBV6-5	TGTGCCAGCAGTACGGGACAGCGGAATTCACCCCTACACTTT	CASSTGQRNSPLHF
TRBJ1-4	.	TRBV5-4	TGTGCCAGCAGCTTGAGGGGAGGAGGCGAAAAACTGTTTTTT	CASSLRGGGEKLFF
TRBJ1-4	.	TRBV28	TGTGCCAGCAGTTTGGAGACCGCCGGCGGTGAAAAACTGTTTTTT	CASSLETAGGEKLFF
TRBJ2-7	.	TRBV7-6	TGTGCCAGCAGCTTATTAGGGGGGGTTCCCAGCGAGCAGTACTTC	CASSLLGGVPSEQYF
TRBJ1-5	TRBD1	TRBV7-8	TGTGCCAGCAGCGAACAGGGGAAAATCAATCAGCCCCAGCATTTT	CASSEQGKINQPQHF
TRBJ2-3	TRBD1	TRBV5-6	TGTGCCAGCAGCATAAGGACAGGTACTAGCACAGATACGCAGTATTTT	CASSIRTGTSTDTQYF
TRBJ2-7	TRBD2	TRBV5-1	TGCGCCAGCAGCTTGGCTCTCGCGGGGGGCCTCTACGAGCAGTACTTC	CASSLALAGGLYEQYF
TRBJ1-5	.	TRBV6-1	TGTGCCAGCAGTCCACAGGGATATCAGCCCCAGCATTTT	CASSPQGYQPQHF
TRBJ2-7	TRBD2	TRBV2	TGTGCCAGCAGCATTCTAGCGGGGGGCGCCTACGAGCAGTACTTC	CASSILAGGAYEQYF
TRBJ2-5	TRBD1	TRBV9	TGTGCCAGCAGCGTAGCTGGGACAGGGGAAGAGACCCAGTACTTC	CASSVAGTGEETQYF
TRBJ1-5	TRBD1	TRBV6-1	TGTGCCAGCAGTGAAGGTTTGATTACGACAGGGGGGCAGCCCCAGCATTTT	CASSEGLITTGGQPQHF
TRBJ1-2	.	TRBV5-8	TGTGCCAGCAGCTGGAGGAACTATGGCTACACCTTC	CASSWRNYGYTF
TRBJ1-6	.	TRBV6-5	TGTGCCAGCAGTTACTCCGGACAGTACTATAATTCACCCCTCCACTTT	CASSYSGQYYNSPLHF
TRBJ2-7	TRBD1	TRBV15	TGTGCCACCAGAAGACAGGGTAGGAAGCAGTACTTC	CATRRQGRKQYF
TRBJ1-2	.	TRBV5-5	TGTGCCAGCAGCTTGCGAGGAACAGGCGCTAACTATGGCTACACCTTC	CASSLRGTGANYGYTF
TRBJ2-1	.	TRBV28	TGTGCCAGCAGTTTTCGTGAGCAGTTCTTC	CASSFREQFF
TRBJ1-1	.	TRBV30	TGTGCCTGGAGTTCACAGGGAGTAGGTGAAGCTTTCTTT	CAWSSQGVGEAFF
TRBJ1-1	TRBD1	TRBV9	TGTGCCAGCAGCCCAGGGACAGCGAACACTGAAGCTTTCTTT	CASSPGTANTEAFF
TRBJ1-2	.	TRBV4-1	TGCGCCAGCAGCCCCGGTCAGGGAGGGTATGGCTACACCTTC	CASSPGQGGYGYTF
TRBJ1-6	.	TRBV5-4	TGTGCCAGCAGCGGGGCTAGCTCCTATAATTCACCCCTCCACTTT	CASSGASSYNSPLHF
TRBJ2-3	.	TRBV5-4	TGTGCCAGCAGCTTGGCCCCGACAGGTAGTTCCACAGATACGCAGTATTTT	CASSLAPTGSSTDTQYF